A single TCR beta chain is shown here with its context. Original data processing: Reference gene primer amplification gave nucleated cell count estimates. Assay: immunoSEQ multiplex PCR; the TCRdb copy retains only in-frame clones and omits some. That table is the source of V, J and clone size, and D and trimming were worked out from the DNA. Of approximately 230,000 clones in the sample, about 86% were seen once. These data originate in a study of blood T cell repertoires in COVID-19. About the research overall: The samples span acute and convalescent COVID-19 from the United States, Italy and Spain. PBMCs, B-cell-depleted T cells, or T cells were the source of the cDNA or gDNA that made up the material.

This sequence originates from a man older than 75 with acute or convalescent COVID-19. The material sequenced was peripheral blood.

CDR3 loop: CARSLLVEEGEQYF. The CDR3 nucleotides are TGTGCCAGAAGCTTGTTGGTTGAGGAGGGCGAGCAGTACTTC. This rearrangement joins TRBV5-3 to TRBJ2-7; possibly TRBD2 for D (6 bases). TRBV5-3 is known as an ORF, though its function is uncertain. V was shortened by 1 base and J by 6 bases, with 14 bases between the two germline ends. This CDR3 contains 14 residues.